A single sample gave rise to the 3 T cell receptor beta chains below, sequenced in a study of OX40 agonist ivuxolimab in advanced cancers. Repertoires were generated with immunoSEQ multiplex PCR, while TCRdb's copy carries only in-frame clones and drops some. The data show roughly 82,000 clones, roughly 83% seen once. The starting material was CD4+ or CD8+ T cells sorted from blood, obtained in a trial of the OX40 agonist ivuxolimab. The receptor set was obtained from an adult with an advanced solid tumor such as melanoma, head and neck, liver or kidney cancer.

The chain employs TRBV7-8 and TRBJ1-2, with D unresolved. This CDR3 comprises 15 residues. Looked up from germline, CDR1 is SGHVS and CDR2 is FQNEAQ. V was cut by 5 bases and J by 4 bases, with 17 bases left in between. This CDR3 is CASSHLAGPGYGYTF. CDR3 DNA: TGTGCCAGCAGCCATCTTGCAGGCCCAGGCTATGGCTACACCTTC.

The chain is built from TRBV5-1 and TRBJ1-6; 7 nucleotides line up with TRBD1. The CDR3 extends over 15 amino acids. The ends lost 4 bases at V and 5 bases at J; junction bases unmatched: 6. Germline V CDR1 and CDR2: SGHRS, YFSETQ. The CDR3 region is CASSASGTDNSPLHF. CDR3 sequence (DNA): TGCGCCAGCAGCGCGAGCGGGACAGATAATTCACCCCTCCACTTT.

This clone was picked up a small number of times. The rearrangement joins TRBV19 to TRBJ2-1; a possible D gene is TRBD1 (6 bases). V was shortened by 6 bases and J by 8 bases, with 17 bases between the two germline ends. Germline V CDR1 and CDR2: LNHDA, SQIVND (reference sequence). The CDR3 totals 14 residues. The CDR3 DNA follows: TGTGCCAGTAGGCCAAGGGGGAGTATCGATGAGCAGTTCTTC. Residues: CASRPRGSIDEQFF.